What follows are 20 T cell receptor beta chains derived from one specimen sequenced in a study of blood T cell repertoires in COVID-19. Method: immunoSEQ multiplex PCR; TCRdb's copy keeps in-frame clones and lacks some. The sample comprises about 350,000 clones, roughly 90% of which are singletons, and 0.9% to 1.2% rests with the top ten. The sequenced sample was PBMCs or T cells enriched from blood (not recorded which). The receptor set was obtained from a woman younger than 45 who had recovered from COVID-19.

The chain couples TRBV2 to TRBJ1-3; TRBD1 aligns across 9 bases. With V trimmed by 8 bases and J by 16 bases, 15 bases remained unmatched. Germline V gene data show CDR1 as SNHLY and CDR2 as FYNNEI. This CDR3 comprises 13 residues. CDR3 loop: CASGGDTRDRAYF. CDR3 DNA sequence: TGTGCCAGCGGAGGAGACACCCGGGACAGGGCCTATTTT.

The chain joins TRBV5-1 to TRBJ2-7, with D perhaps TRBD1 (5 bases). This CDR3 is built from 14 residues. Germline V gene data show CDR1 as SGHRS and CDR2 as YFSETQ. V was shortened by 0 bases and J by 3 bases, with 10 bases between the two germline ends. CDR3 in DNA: TGCGCCAGCAGCTTGGAAGGGGTCCTCTACGAGCAGTACTTC. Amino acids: CASSLEGVLYEQYF.

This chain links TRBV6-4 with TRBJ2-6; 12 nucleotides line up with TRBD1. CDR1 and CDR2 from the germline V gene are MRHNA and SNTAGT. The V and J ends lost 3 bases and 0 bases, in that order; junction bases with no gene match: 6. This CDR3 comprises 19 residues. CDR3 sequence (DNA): TGTGCCAGCAGTGAATGGGGACAGGGGGCTTTCTCTGGGGCCAACGTCCTGACTTTC. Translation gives CASSEWGQGAFSGANVLTF.

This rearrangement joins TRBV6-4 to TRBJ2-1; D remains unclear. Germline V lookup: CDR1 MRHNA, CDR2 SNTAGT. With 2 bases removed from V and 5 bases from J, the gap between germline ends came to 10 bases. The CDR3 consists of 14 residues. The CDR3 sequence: CASSDGPSNNEQFF. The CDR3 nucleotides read TGTGCCAGCAGTGACGGTCCTAGTAACAATGAGCAGTTCTTC.

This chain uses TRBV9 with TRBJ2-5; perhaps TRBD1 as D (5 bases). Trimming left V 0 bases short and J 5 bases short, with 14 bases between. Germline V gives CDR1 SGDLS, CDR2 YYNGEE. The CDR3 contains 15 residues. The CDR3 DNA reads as TGTGCCAGCAGCGTAGATGGCAGGGTAGAGGAGACCCAGTACTTC. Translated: CASSVDGRVEETQYF.

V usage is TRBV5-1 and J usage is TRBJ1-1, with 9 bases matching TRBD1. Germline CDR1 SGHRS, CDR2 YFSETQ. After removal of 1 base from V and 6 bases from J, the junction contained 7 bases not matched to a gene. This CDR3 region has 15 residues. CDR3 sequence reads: CASSLMGQGDAEAFF. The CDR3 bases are TGCGCCAGCAGCTTGATGGGACAGGGTGACGCTGAAGCTTTCTTT.

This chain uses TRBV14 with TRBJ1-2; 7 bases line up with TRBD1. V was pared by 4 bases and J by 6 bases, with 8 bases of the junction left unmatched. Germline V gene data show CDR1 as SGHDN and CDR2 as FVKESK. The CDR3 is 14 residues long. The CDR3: CASSLNRGWDGYTF. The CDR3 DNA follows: TGTGCCAGCAGCCTCAACAGGGGCTGGGATGGCTACACCTTC.

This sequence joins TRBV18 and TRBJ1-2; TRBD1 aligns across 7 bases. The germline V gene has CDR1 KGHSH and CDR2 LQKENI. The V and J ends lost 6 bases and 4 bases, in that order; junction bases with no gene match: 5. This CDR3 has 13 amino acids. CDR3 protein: CASSPRDSYGYTF. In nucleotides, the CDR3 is TGTGCCAGCTCTCCTAGGGACAGCTATGGCTACACCTTC.

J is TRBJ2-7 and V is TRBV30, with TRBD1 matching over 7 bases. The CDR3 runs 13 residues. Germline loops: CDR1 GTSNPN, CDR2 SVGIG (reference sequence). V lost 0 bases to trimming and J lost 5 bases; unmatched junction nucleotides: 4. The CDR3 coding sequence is TGTGCCTGGAGTGTACAGGGGCGCCACGAGCAGTACTTC. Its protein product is CAWSVQGRHEQYF. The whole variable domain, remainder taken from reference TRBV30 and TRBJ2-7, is SQTIHQWPATLVQPVGSPLSLECTVEGTSNPNLYWYRQAAGRGLQLLFYSVGIGQISSEVPQNLSASRPQDRQFILSSKKLLLSDSGFYLCAWSVQGRHEQYFGPGTRLTVT.

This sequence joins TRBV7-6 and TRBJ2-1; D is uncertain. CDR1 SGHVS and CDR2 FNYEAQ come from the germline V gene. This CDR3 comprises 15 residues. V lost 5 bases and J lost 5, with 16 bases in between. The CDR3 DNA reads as TGTGCCAGCAGCGCAGCCCTTGGCGGCAACAATGAGCAGTTCTTC. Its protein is CASSAALGGNNEQFF.

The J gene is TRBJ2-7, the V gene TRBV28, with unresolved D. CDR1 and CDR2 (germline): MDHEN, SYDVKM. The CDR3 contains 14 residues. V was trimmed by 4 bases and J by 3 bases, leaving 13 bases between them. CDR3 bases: TGTGCCAGCAGTTCCCCCCTTGCTATCTACGAGCAGTACTTC. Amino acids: CASSSPLAIYEQYF.

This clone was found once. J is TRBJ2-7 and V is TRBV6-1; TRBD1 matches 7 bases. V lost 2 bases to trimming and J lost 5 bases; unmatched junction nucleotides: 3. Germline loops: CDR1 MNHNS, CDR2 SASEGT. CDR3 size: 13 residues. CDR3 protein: CASSEWDRNEQYF. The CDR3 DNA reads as TGTGCCAGCAGTGAATGGGACAGAAACGAGCAGTACTTC.

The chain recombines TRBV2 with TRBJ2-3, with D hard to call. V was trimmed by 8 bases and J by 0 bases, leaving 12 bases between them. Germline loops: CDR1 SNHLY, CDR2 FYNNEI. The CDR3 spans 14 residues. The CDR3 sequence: CASLSRFSTDTQYF. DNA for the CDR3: TGTGCCAGCCTTTCCAGATTTAGCACAGATACGCAGTATTTT.

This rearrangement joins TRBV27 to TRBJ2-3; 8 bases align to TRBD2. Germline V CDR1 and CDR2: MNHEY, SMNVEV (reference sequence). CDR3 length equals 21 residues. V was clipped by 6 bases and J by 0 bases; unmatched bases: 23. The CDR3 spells CASSLWGPGIIAGPSTDTQYF. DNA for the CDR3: TGTGCCAGCAGCCTGTGGGGACCAGGGATAATAGCGGGGCCCAGCACAGATACGCAGTATTTT.

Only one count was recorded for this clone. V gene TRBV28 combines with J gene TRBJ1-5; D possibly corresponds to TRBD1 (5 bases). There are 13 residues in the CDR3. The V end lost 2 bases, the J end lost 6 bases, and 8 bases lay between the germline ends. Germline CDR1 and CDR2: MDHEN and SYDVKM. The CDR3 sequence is CASSLTQGQPQHF. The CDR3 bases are TGTGCCAGCAGTTTAACGCAGGGTCAGCCCCAGCATTTT.

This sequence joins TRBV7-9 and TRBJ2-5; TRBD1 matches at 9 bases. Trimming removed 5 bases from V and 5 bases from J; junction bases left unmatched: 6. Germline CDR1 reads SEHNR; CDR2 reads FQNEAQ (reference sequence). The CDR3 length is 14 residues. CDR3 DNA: TGTGCCAGCAGCATACAGGGGGCGATGGAGACCCAGTACTTC. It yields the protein CASSIQGAMETQYF.

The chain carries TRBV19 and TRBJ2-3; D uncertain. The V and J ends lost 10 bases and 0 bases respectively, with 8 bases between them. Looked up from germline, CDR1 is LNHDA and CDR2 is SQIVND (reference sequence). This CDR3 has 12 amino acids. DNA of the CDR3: TGTGCCACCTCCGTTAGCACAGATACGCAGTATTTT. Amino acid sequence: CATSVSTDTQYF.

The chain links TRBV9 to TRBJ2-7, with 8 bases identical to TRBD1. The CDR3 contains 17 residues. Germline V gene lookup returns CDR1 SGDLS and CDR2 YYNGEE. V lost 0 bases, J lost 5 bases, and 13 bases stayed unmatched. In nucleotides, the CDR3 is TGTGCCAGCAGCGTAGCTACTGGGACAGGCATCTTCGACGAGCAGTACTTC. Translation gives CASSVATGTGIFDEQYF.

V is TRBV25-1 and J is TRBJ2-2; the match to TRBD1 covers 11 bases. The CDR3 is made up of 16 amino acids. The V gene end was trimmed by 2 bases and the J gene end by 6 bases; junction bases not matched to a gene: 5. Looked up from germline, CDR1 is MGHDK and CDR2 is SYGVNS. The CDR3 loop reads CASSEPGQGGPGELFF. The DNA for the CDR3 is TGTGCCAGCAGTGAACCGGGACAGGGGGGGCCCGGGGAGCTGTTTTTT. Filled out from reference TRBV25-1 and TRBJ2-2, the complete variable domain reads EADIYQTPRYLVIGTGKKITLECSQTMGHDKMYWYQQDPGMELHLIHYSYGVNSTEKGDLSSESTVSRIRTEHFPLTLESARPSHTSQYLCASSEPGQGGPGELFFGEGSRLTVL.

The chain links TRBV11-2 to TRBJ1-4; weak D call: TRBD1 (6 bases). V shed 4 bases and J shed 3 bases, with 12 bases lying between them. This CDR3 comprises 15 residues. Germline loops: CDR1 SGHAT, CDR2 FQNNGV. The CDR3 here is CASSSPGGPNEKLFF. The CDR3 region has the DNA TGTGCCAGCAGCTCCCCCGGGGGGCCTAATGAAAAACTGTTTTTT.